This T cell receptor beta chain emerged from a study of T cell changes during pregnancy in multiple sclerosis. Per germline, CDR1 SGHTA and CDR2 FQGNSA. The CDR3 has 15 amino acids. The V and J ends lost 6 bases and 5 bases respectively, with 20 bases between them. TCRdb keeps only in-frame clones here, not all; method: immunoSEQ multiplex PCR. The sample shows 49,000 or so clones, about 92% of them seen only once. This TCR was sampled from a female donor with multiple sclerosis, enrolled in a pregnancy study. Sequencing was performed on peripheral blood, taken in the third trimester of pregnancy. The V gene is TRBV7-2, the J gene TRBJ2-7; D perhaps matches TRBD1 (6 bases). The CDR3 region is CASSPPGAAPHEQYF. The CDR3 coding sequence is TGTGCCAGCAGTCCTCCAGGGGCGGCCCCCCACGAGCAGTACTTC.